A single sample gave rise to the 5 T cell receptor beta chains below, sequenced in a study of response to subunit inactivated influenza vaccine (dated by TCRdb to 2016 to 2019). Library generation was performed with RT-PCR. Sequencing relied on an Illumina HiSeq 2500. The raw public reads went through TCRdb reprocessing: fastp at Q25, MiXCR clone calling, in-frame beta chains kept. Each entry merges the rows of one CDR3 protein and shows their most common DNA and genes. The sample table shows roughly 460,000 distinct CDR3 sequences, and around 9.9% are seen once. The top ten clones comprise more than 10% of the sample. The meaning of the sample's time point label: 45 days after influenza vaccine administration. The starting material was PBMCs from blood, obtained 40 to 50 days after vaccination. Receptors originate from a man over 45 who received an inactivated influenza vaccine. Donor details come from another sample of the same person, matched by shared clones.

V gene TRBV7-8 combines with J gene TRBJ2-3, with D perhaps TRBD2 (5 bases). Germline assignment: CDR1 SGHVS and CDR2 FQNEAQ. The CDR3 is 16 residues long. Trimming took 1 base from V and 1 from J, leaving 12 bases between them. This CDR3 reads CASSLVAAGGTDTQYF. The CDR3 coding sequence is TGTGCCAGCAGCTTAGTGGCGGCGGGTGGCACAGATACGCAGTATTTT. Combining the CDR3 with reference TRBV7-8 and TRBJ2-3 gives the whole variable domain GAGVSQSPRYKVAKRGQDVALRCDPISGHVSLFWYQQALGQGPEFLTYFQNEAQLDKSGLPSDRFFAERPEGSVSTLKIQRTQQEDSAVYLCASSLVAAGGTDTQYFGPGTRLTVL.

This sequence joins TRBV20-1 and TRBJ1-1; 9 nucleotides align to TRBD1. The CDR3 spans 15 residues. J was trimmed by 5 bases and V by 2 bases; bases with no gene match: 9. In germline, CDR1 is DFQATT, CDR2 SNEGSKA (reference sequence). CDR3 amino acids: CSARRGTGLRTEAFF. In nucleotides, the CDR3 is TGCAGTGCTAGACGCGGGACAGGGTTACGAACTGAAGCTTTCTTT.

This clonotype was seen more than once but under ten times. The chain uses TRBV4-1 and TRBJ1-6; 10 bases map to TRBD1. The CDR3 length is 16 residues. V was pared by 4 bases and J by 10 bases, with 10 bases of the junction left unmatched. Germline assignment: CDR1 MGHRA and CDR2 YSYEKL. DNA of the CDR3: TGCGCCAGCAGCCGGCCACGGACAGGGGGAAACTCACCCCTCCACTTT. Its protein is CASSRPRTGGNSPLHF.

The V gene is TRBV28, the J gene TRBJ2-3; D gene ambiguous. This CDR3 is built from 15 residues. Looked up from germline, CDR1 is MDHEN and CDR2 is SYDVKM. V lost 7 bases and J lost 5, with 19 bases in between. The CDR3 spells CASTSPQISGDTQYF. In DNA form, the CDR3 reads TGTGCCAGCACCTCCCCGCAGATCTCGGGAGATACGCAGTATTTT.

The chain couples TRBV5-1 to TRBJ2-1, with TRBD2 matching over 13 bases. The CDR3 runs 16 residues. With 4 bases clipped from V and 8 bases from J, the junction kept 9 bases outside the gene matches. The germline V gene has CDR1 SGHRS and CDR2 YFSETQ. The CDR3, as DNA: TGCGCCAGCAGCCTTGGGACTAGCGGGAATTTTGATGAGCAGTTCTTC. Protein product: CASSLGTSGNFDEQFF.